The clone carrying this T cell receptor (beta chain) has at least ten counts. What it recognizes is unknown. The germline CDR1 and CDR2 sequences are GTSNPN and SVGIG (reference sequence). The V and J ends lost 5 bases and 5 bases, in that order; junction bases with no gene match: 8. The CDR3 runs to 14 residues. TCRdb recomputed calls from the multiplex PCR reads with MiXCR, one row per CDR3 protein. Counted here are 160,000 or so distinct CDR3 sequences, 25% to 40% occurring once; the ten biggest clones make up about 4.1%. The source of the sample is a study of breast tumors, draining lymph nodes, adjacent tissues. Notes on the study in general: Tumors had less TCR diversity than lymph nodes, more than nontumor tissue. Compared with basal-like, luminal-like tumors shared significantly more repertoire with nontumor tissue.

Samples came from axillary lymph nodes draining the breast cancer. This clonotype was obtained from a female donor with breast cancer. Some clones in this sample may be carry-over from other donors' samples. J is TRBJ1-4 and V is TRBV30, with 7 nucleotides matching TRBD1. Material: axillary lymph node tissue. DNA of the CDR3: TGTGCCTGGGCCCCCGGGACAGCAAATGAAAAACTGTTTTTT. It translates to CAWAPGTANEKLFF.